The entry below describes one TCR beta chain. Antigen: not known. The sample belongs to a study of cytomegalovirus exposure and HLA in healthy donors. Primers included in the PCR were 60 Vbeta and 13 Jbeta primers. The method was immunoSEQ multiplex PCR; TCRdb's version includes in-frame clones alone and lacks a portion of them. The table has 90,000 to 110,000 clones, approximately 82% seen once; the top ten hold over 8%. Overall study findings and caveats: HLA restriction was apparent for most CMV-associated TCR beta chains in a later analysis. As a later analysis showed, a missense DCLRE1C variant was linked to trimming of TCR beta V- and J-genes. Cytomegalovirus association was assigned to about 150 TCR beta chains. Presence/absence analyses rested on an assumption that sequencing depth was roughly uniform across donors.

Germline V lookup: CDR1 SGHDT, CDR2 YYEEEE. The CDR3 sequence is 14 residues long. The V end was cut by 3 bases, the J end by 2 bases, with 12 bases between. Sequencing was carried out using PBMCs. This clonotype was obtained from a man aged 35 to 55 in good health and CMV-seropositive. The chain employs TRBV5-6 and TRBJ2-7; D possibly corresponds to TRBD1 (6 bases). As DNA, the CDR3 is TGTGCCAGCAGCTCTCTACAGGGTACCTACGAGCAGTACTTC. Translating it yields CASSSLQGTYEQYF.